The next 18 T cell receptor beta chains were all read from a single sample in a study of OX40 agonist ivuxolimab in advanced cancers. Assay: immunoSEQ multiplex PCR; the TCRdb copy retains only in-frame clones and omits some. Of 89,000 or so clones detected, roughly nine tenths appear once; the ten largest clones hold 8.4%. The source material was CD4+ or CD8+ T cells sorted from blood, sampled in a trial of the OX40 agonist ivuxolimab. Source of these receptors: an adult with an advanced solid tumor such as melanoma, head and neck, liver or kidney cancer.

This clone was recorded a few times. The chain employs TRBV28 and TRBJ2-7; tentative D call: TRBD2 (6 bases). The germline V and J ends were trimmed by 1 base and 6 bases, with 16 bases remaining between them. CDR3 length: 15 residues. Germline V lookup: CDR1 MDHEN, CDR2 SYDVKM. The CDR3 spells CASSLYGDWMGEQYV. For the CDR3, the DNA is TGTGCCAGCAGTTTATATGGGGACTGGATGGGCGAGCAGTACGTC.

The chain couples TRBV7-8 to TRBJ1-5, with 7 bases matching TRBD1. The CDR3 sequence is 15 residues long. Germline V gene data show CDR1 as SGHVS and CDR2 as FQNEAQ. With 4 bases clipped from V and 0 bases from J, the junction kept 3 bases outside the gene matches. CDR3 nucleotide sequence: TGTGCCAGCAGCTGGGGACAGATTAGCAATCAGCCCCAGCATTTT. Its protein product is CASSWGQISNQPQHF.

The genes are TRBV9 and TRBJ1-6, with D unresolved. The CDR3 has 14 amino acids. Germline-derived CDR1 and CDR2 are SGDLS and YYNGEE. V lost 4 bases and J lost 7, with 12 bases in between. The CDR3 DNA follows: TGTGCCAGCAGCCCGACCGAGGGAAATTCACCCCTCCACTTT. It is translated as CASSPTEGNSPLHF.

The count of this clone is one. The V call is TRBV4-2, the J call TRBJ2-3; 9 bases agree with TRBD2. This CDR3 is 20 amino acids long. V was pared by 5 bases and J by 2 bases, with 20 bases of the junction left unmatched. Germline V lookup: CDR1 LGHNA, CDR2 YNFKEQ. CDR3 protein: CASSSRLVGGGAFNTDTQYF. The CDR3 DNA follows: TGTGCCAGCAGCTCCCGCTTAGTTGGCGGGGGGGCGTTCAACACAGATACGCAGTATTTT.

This rearrangement joins TRBV27 to TRBJ1-5; D not resolved. The CDR3 has 15 amino acids. V lost 6 bases and J 0 bases, leaving 12 bases between the germline ends. Germline values: CDR1 MNHEY, CDR2 SMNVEV (reference sequence). CDR3 region: CASSHNGYSNQPQHF. In nucleotides, the CDR3 is TGTGCCAGCAGCCATAACGGATATAGCAATCAGCCCCAGCATTTT.

V and J are TRBV6-6 and TRBJ2-7, with D tentatively TRBD1 (5 bases). Trimming took 2 bases from V and 6 from J, leaving 14 bases between them. This CDR3 has 14 residues. Germline CDR1 is MNHNY and CDR2 is SVGAGI (reference sequence). The CDR3 sequence: CASSYGLGAGEQYF. The CDR3 DNA follows: TGTGCCAGCAGTTACGGGTTAGGGGCAGGCGAGCAGTACTTC.

The rearrangement uses TRBV5-4 and TRBJ2-7; weak D call: TRBD1 (6 bases). This CDR3 has 14 residues. Germline V gives CDR1 SGHNT, CDR2 YYREEE (reference sequence). V was trimmed by 1 base and J by 3 bases, leaving 11 bases between them. DNA of the CDR3: TGTGCCAGCAGCTTGTACACGGGACACTACGAGCAGTACTTC. Its translation is CASSLYTGHYEQYF.

This chain joins TRBV6-1 and TRBJ1-5; no clear D gene. V was shortened by 1 base and J by 0 bases, with 13 bases between the two germline ends. The CDR3 spans 17 residues. Germline values: CDR1 MNHNS, CDR2 SASEGT. CDR3 bases: TGTGCCAGCAGTGAAGTAGCAGGCGTTTATAGCAATCAGCCCCAGCATTTT. Translated: CASSEVAGVYSNQPQHF.

The chain combines TRBV9 with TRBJ2-1; 8 bases align to TRBD2. J lost 7 bases, V lost 7 bases, and 13 bases had no gene match. Germline V CDR1 and CDR2: SGDLS, YYNGEE. This CDR3 has 15 residues. The CDR3 protein is CASGRGAGVFNEQFF. The DNA of the CDR3 is TGTGCCAGCGGGAGAGGAGCGGGGGTATTTAATGAGCAGTTCTTC.

The V gene is TRBV27, the J gene TRBJ1-5; no clear D. Germline loops: CDR1 MNHEY, CDR2 SMNVEV (reference sequence). This CDR3 region has 14 residues. The germline V and J ends were trimmed by 2 bases and 5 bases, with 10 bases remaining between them. This CDR3 is CASSLRAADQPQHF. In nucleotides, the CDR3 is TGTGCCAGCAGTTTACGGGCCGCAGATCAGCCCCAGCATTTT.

The rearrangement links TRBV7-2 to TRBJ2-1; 8 nucleotides match TRBD2. Germline trimming cut 1 base from V and 4 bases from J; bases unmatched to any gene: 3. Germline V gives CDR1 SGHTA, CDR2 FQGNSA. There are 15 residues in the CDR3. This CDR3 is CASSLVAGIYNEQFF. CDR3 sequence (DNA): TGTGCCAGCAGCTTAGTAGCGGGGATATACAATGAGCAGTTCTTC.

As concerns this clone: The same CDR3 arises from other DNA sequences in this sample as well. The V gene is TRBV19, the J gene TRBJ2-7; D remains unclear. The germline gives CDR1 LNHDA, CDR2 SQIVND (reference sequence). This CDR3 comprises 13 residues. V was trimmed by 0 bases and J by 2 bases, leaving 5 bases between them. CDR3 DNA sequence: TGTGCCAGTAGTATAGATCCCGCCTACGAGCAGTACTTC. It is translated as CASSIDPAYEQYF.

The V call is TRBV6-1, the J call TRBJ2-7; D unclear. Between the trimmed V and J ends, which lost 4 bases and 2 bases, there was a span of 3 bases. CDR3 length equals 11 residues. CDR1 is MNHNS and CDR2 is SASEGT in the germline V gene. The CDR3 loop reads CASSVPYEQYF. The CDR3 coding sequence is TGTGCCAGCAGTGTACCCTACGAGCAGTACTTC.

V usage is TRBV7-9 and J usage is TRBJ2-1; possible D gene TRBD2, 7 bases. Per the germline V gene, CDR1 is SEHNR and CDR2 is FQNEAQ (reference sequence). V shed 0 bases and J shed 8 bases, with 17 bases lying between them. CDR3 length equals 16 residues. The CDR3 here is CASSLAGGGPPDEQFF. In DNA, the CDR3 is TGTGCCAGCAGCTTAGCAGGGGGGGGCCCTCCGGATGAGCAGTTCTTC.

The rearrangement joins TRBV5-4 to TRBJ2-1; 11 nucleotides align to TRBD2. The V gene's germline CDR1 is SGHNT and CDR2 YYREEE (reference sequence). J lost 5 bases, V lost 4 bases, and 5 bases had no gene match. The CDR3 consists of 15 residues. The CDR3 region is CASSPGGLADNEQFF. The CDR3 nucleotides read TGTGCCAGCAGCCCGGGGGGACTAGCGGACAATGAGCAGTTCTTC.

Turning to this clone: One end of the junction is discordant with germline, which a read error may explain. DNA for the CDR3: TGTGCTAGCAGCCCCAGGATAGGACTGGCCGTAGATACGCAGTATTTT. This gives the protein CASSPRIGLAVDTQYF. The V call is TRBV7-7, the J call TRBJ2-3, with TRBD2 as a possible D gene (5 bases). The CDR3 covers 16 residues. Germline V gene lookup returns CDR1 SSHAT and CDR2 FNYEAQ (reference sequence).

The sample holds one count of this clone. This chain connects TRBV2 to TRBJ1-5; tentative D call: TRBD1 (6 bases). Germline V gene lookup returns CDR1 SNHLY and CDR2 FYNNEI. Trimming removed 2 bases from V and 6 bases from J, with 17 bases in between. The CDR3 consists of 16 residues. The chain's CDR3 is CASSEWGQGVPQPQHF. The CDR3 nucleotides are TGTGCCAGCAGTGAATGGGGGCAGGGAGTCCCTCAGCCCCAGCATTTT.

The chain uses TRBV5-6 and TRBJ2-1; D gene uncertain. Trimming cost V 4 bases and J 0 bases, with 8 bases left between them. Germline V lookup: CDR1 SGHDT, CDR2 YYEEEE. The CDR3 spans 14 residues. CDR3 bases: TGTGCCAGCAGCCCCCCAACCTCCTACAATGAGCAGTTCTTC. Protein product: CASSPPTSYNEQFF.